This record looks at one TCR beta chain sequence and its context. Its antigen is unidentified. These data are taken from a study of T cell responses to AZD1222 COVID-19 vaccine. The data were produced by immunoSEQ multiplex PCR, yet TCRdb's version contains in-frame clones alone and is incomplete. In the table there are fewer than 75,000 clones, about 90% of which are singletons. Per germline, CDR1 SGHTA and CDR2 FQGTGA. The V gene end was trimmed by 5 bases and the J gene end by 8 bases; junction bases not matched to a gene: 6. The CDR3 length is 14 residues. The study, taken as a whole, reports: Donors in the cohort were predominantly white British and more often female, and clonal diversity was possibly underestimated. Spike-specific TCR breadth and depth grew following two AZD1222 doses. The span of vaccine-associated CD4 TCRs extended across spike, with dominance at 160-218 and 743-854.

The source material was peripheral blood, sampled 28 days after the second dose of the MenACWY control vaccine. The clonotype was recovered from an adult who received the MenACWY meningococcal vaccine as a control. The V gene is TRBV7-3, the J gene TRBJ2-1; 10 bases align to TRBD1. The CDR3, as DNA: TGTGCCAGCAGCCTAAGGGACAGGGGCCATGAGCAGTTCTTC. Protein: CASSLRDRGHEQFF.